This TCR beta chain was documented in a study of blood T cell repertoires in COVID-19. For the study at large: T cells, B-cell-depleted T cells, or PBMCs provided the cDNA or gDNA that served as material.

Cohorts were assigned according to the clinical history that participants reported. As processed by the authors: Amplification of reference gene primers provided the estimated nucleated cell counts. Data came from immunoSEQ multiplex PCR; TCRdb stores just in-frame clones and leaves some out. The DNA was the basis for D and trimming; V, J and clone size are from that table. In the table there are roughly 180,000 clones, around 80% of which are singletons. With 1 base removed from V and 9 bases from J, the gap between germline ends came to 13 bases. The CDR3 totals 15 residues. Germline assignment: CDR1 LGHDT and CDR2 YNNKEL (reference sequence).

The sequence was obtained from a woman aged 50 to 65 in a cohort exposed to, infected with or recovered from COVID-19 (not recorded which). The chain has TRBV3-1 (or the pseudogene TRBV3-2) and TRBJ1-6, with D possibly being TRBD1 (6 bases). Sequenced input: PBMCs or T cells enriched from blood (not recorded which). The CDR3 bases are TGTGCCAGCAGCCAAGTTTTGACAGGCGGTTCACCCCTCCACTTT. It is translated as CASSQVLTGGSPLHF.